The clone carrying this T cell receptor (beta chain) has a count of ten or more. Its antigen is undetermined. Reverse transcribed after extraction, RNA yielded cDNA as the sequencing template. Sequencing used immunoSEQ multiplex PCR; TCRdb keeps in-frame clones, though not all of them. Of some 150,000 clones in the sample, about 60% were seen once. This entry comes from a study of CD8+ T cells in alopecia areata. For the study at large: Twice a day, 5 to 10 mg of oral tofacitinib was administered to treated patients.

Peripheral blood samples and lesional scalp punch biopsies were obtained from alopecia areata patients. Study findings and constraints: Across lesional scalp, and particularly alopecia totalis/universalis, clonality surpassed that of normal scalp.

With 5 bases removed from V and 7 bases from J, the gap between germline ends came to 15 bases. This CDR3 contains 15 residues. CDR1 SGHTA and CDR2 FQGNSA come from the germline V gene. V usage is TRBV7-2 and J usage is TRBJ1-6, with a possible D match to TRBD1 (6 bases). The material was CD4+ T cells sorted from blood, obtained at week 0. This receptor was identified in a human donor with alopecia areata. This CDR3 is CASSIGQSSNSPLHF. CDR3 DNA sequence: TGTGCCAGCAGCATCGGACAGTCGTCGAATTCACCCCTCCACTTT.